This TCR beta chain emerged from a study of blood T cell repertoires in COVID-19. On the study more broadly: COVID-19 samples, acute and convalescent, were from the United States, Italy and Spain. PBMCs, B-cell-depleted T cells, or T cells provided the cDNA or gDNA that made up the material.

Seattle enrolled patients during active infection and tracked them longitudinally. This CDR3 spans 16 amino acids. The germline CDR1 and CDR2 sequences are SGHVS and FNYEAQ. Trimming removed 2 bases at V and 10 bases at J, with 20 bases between. Original processing notes: Estimation of nucleated cell counts relied on the amplification of reference gene primers. Some clones are missing from TCRdb's copy, which holds only in-frame ones; the method was immunoSEQ multiplex PCR. V and J calls and clone size come straight from that table; D and trimming were deduced from the DNA. Seen here are 150,000 to 200,000 clones, about 76% observed once, and the top ten hold over 5%.

Input material: peripheral blood. The sequence derives from a woman aged 40 to 49 with COVID-19, enrolled during active disease. The chain recombines TRBV7-6 with TRBJ1-4; D unresolved. DNA of the CDR3: TGTGCCAGCAGCTTAACTGTCGTCGGGGAGGTCGGAAAACTGTTTTTT. It yields the protein CASSLTVVGEVGKLFF. The full variable domain, in which reference TRBV7-6 and TRBJ1-4 provide the parts outside the CDR3, is GAGVSQSPRYKVTKRGQDVALRCDPISGHVSLYWYRQALGQGPEFLTYFNYEAQQDKSGLPNDRFSAERPEGSISTLTIQRTEQRDSAMYRCASSLTVVGEVGKLFFGSGTQLSVL.